This TCR beta chain emerged from a study of T cells in Graves' hyperthyroidism and ophthalmopathy. Template material for amplifying TCR beta CDR3 regions consisted of RNA transcripts. The TCR CDR3 was amplified in a first-round RT-PCR using the HTBI primer set. TCRdb independently ran MiXCR on the multiplex PCR reads; one entry per CDR3 protein. Here the sample spans 600,000 to 700,000 distinct CDR3 sequences, around 15% being singletons. This clonotype came up a few times. The germline V gene encodes CDR1 MNHEY and CDR2 SVGAGI. The CDR3 length is 16 residues. V was trimmed by 0 bases and J by 2 bases, leaving 13 bases between them.

This receptor was identified in a woman aged 40 to 49 with Graves' ophthalmopathy. The rearrangement uses TRBV6-5 and TRBJ1-2, with D uncertain. The sample comprised blood. In nucleotides, the CDR3 is TGTGCCAGCAGTTACTCGGAAGGAAAGACGAACTATGGCTACACCTTC. Its protein product is CASSYSEGKTNYGYTF.